Listed below are T cell receptor beta chains from one sample, sequenced in a study of shared clonotypes between healthy human individuals. Repertoires were generated with immunoSEQ multiplex PCR, while TCRdb's copy carries only in-frame clones and drops some. This table holds roughly 760,000 clones, approximately 74% found once. Input material: memory CD4+ T cells sorted from blood. These receptors all stem from a woman aged 25-40 years in good health. Both conserved end residues are part of each CDR3. A D gene is named only where the DNA matches it firmly. The listing skips clone size in some rows; elsewhere it reads once, few, many or a size class.

clone size	V gene	J gene	D gene	CDR3 DNA	CDR3 protein
NA	TRBV9	TRBJ2-7	TRBD1	TGTGCCAGCAGCACGACCGGGACAGGGAGATACGAGCAGTACTTC	CASSTTGTGRYEQYF
NA	TRBV11-2	TRBJ2-1	TRBD2	TGTGCCAGCAGCACCGTTGGACTAGGGATGGCTGAGCAGTTCTTC	CASSTVGLGMAEQFF
NA	TRBV20-1	TRBJ2-1	TRBD2	TGCAGTGCTCGCGGTGGCGGGGGGCAGTTCTTC	CSARGGGGQFF
few	TRBV15	TRBJ1-5	NA	TGTGCCACCAGCAGAGGGTACACGGAGCCCCAGCATTTT	CATSRGYTEPQHF
once	TRBV19	TRBJ2-1	TRBD1	TGTGCCAGTAGTCCAACAGGGGGTAGGAATGAGCAGTTCTTC	CASSPTGGRNEQFF
many	TRBV13	TRBJ1-2	NA	TGTGCCAGCAGCTTCAGAGGGGATGGCTACACCTTC	CASSFRGDGYTF
NA	TRBV6-5	TRBJ1-1	NA	TGTGCCAGCAGAAGGGGAGAGGGGGTCAACACTGAAGCTTTCTTT	CASRRGEGVNTEAFF
NA	TRBV5-1	TRBJ2-1	NA	TGCGCCAGCAGCTCAGGGGAAGTCCCAGTCTCCACACACAATGAGCAGTTCTTC	CASSSGEVPVSTHNEQFF
NA	TRBV6-5	TRBJ2-5	NA	TGTGCCAGCACCCCACCGGGGGGCTCAGAGACCCAGTACTTC	CASTPPGGSETQYF
few	TRBV9	TRBJ1-4	NA	TGTGCCAGCAGCGCCCACCAGGGCGAGGATGAAAAACTGTTTTTT	CASSAHQGEDEKLFF
NA	TRBV5-1	TRBJ1-1	TRBD1	TGCGCCAGCAGACCGGGACAGGGCCTTATGAACACTGAAGCTTTCTTT	CASRPGQGLMNTEAFF
once	TRBV6-5	TRBJ2-7	TRBD2	TGTGCCAGCAGTTACGGGGGTAGCGGGGCATCCTACGAGCAGTACTTC	CASSYGGSGASYEQYF
few	TRBV7-2	TRBJ2-4	NA	TGTGCCAGCACCCCCGGCAGGGTAGACATTCAGTACTTC	CASTPGRVDIQYF
few	TRBV5-1	TRBJ1-1	NA	TGCGCCAGCAGCTTGTGGGGGGCAAACACTGAAGCTTTCTTT	CASSLWGANTEAFF
NA	TRBV7-8	TRBJ1-1	NA	TGTGCCAGCAGCCCGAACAGGGTGAACACTGAAGCTTTCTTT	CASSPNRVNTEAFF
NA	TRBV18	TRBJ2-7	NA	TGTGCCAGCTCACCACCAGTCGTCGACGAGCAGTACTTC	CASSPPVVDEQYF
NA	TRBV29-1	TRBJ2-3	TRBD2	TGCAGCGTTGAAGATCAAAGCGGGACGAGGACAGATACGCAGTATTTT	CSVEDQSGTRTDTQYF
NA	TRBV7-6	TRBJ1-2	NA	TGTGCCAGCAGCTTAGAAGAGAGGGGCTACACCTTC	CASSLEERGYTF
NA	TRBV27	TRBJ2-5	TRBD2	TGTGCCAGCAGCTTTATATCCAGCGGGAGGGAGACCCAGTACTTC	CASSFISSGRETQYF
NA	TRBV27	TRBJ1-1	TRBD1	TGTGCCAGTTTAGACAGGGTGAACACTGAAGCTTTCTTT	CASLDRVNTEAFF
NA	TRBV2	TRBJ1-5	NA	TGTGCCAGCAGAGGGACGGTCAATCAGCCCCAGCATTTT	CASRGTVNQPQHF
NA	TRBV2	TRBJ2-6	NA	TGTGCCAGCAAGACAGGTCTGGGCGGGGCCAACGTCCTGACTTTC	CASKTGLGGANVLTF
NA	TRBV7-9	TRBJ1-2	NA	TGTGCCAGCACCACGGTCTATGGCTACACCTTC	CASTTVYGYTF
once	TRBV7-8	TRBJ2-5	TRBD2	TGTGCCAGCAGCCCCGTCGGGCTAGCGGGAGAGCAAGAGACCCAGTACTTC	CASSPVGLAGEQETQYF
once	TRBV27	TRBJ1-3	NA	TGTGCCAGCAGTTTTATAGGCCTTACTGGAAACACCATATATTTT	CASSFIGLTGNTIYF
NA	TRBV11-2	TRBJ2-3	NA	TGTGCCAGCAGCGTAGGAACCCTGAGTTGGAATACGCAGTATTTT	CASSVGTLSWNTQYF